This passage covers 5 T cell receptor beta chains from one sample sequenced in a study of regulatory T cells in long-lasting Graves disease. Time point meaning: persistent/refractory GD, antithyroid drugs over 5 years with positive TRAb. Extracted RNA from PBMCs served as the source of the TCR library. Arm-PCR of CDR3 regions and iRepertoire HTBI primers were used to build TCR beta libraries. TCRdb re-called the multiplex PCR reads through MiXCR, storing one row per CDR3 protein. The sample shows about 340,000 distinct CDR3 sequences, around a fifth of them seen only once. Sequencing used peripheral blood mononuclear cells (PBMCs), obtained when the disease was refractory, from a patient treated with antithyroid drugs. Receptors were obtained from a female donor with Graves disease.

For this clonotype: Germline is not matched at one junction end, which may reflect a read error. The V and J genes are TRBV12-3 or TRBV12-4 and TRBJ2-4; D tentatively fits TRBD1 or TRBD2 (5 bases each). The CDR3 has 14 amino acids. The CDR3 bases are TGTGCCAGCAGTTCGGGGCTAGCCAAAAACACTCAGTACTTC. Its translation: CASSSGLAKNTQYF.

This clonotype was detected many times. The V call is TRBV5-1, the J call TRBJ1-4; 10 nucleotides line up with TRBD1. Germline loops: CDR1 SGHRS, CDR2 YFSETQ. The CDR3 totals 13 residues. Trimming took 7 bases from V and 5 from J; bases not matched to a gene: 2. CDR3 sequence reads: CASADRGNEKLFF. The CDR3 DNA reads as TGCGCCAGCGCGGACAGGGGGAATGAAAAACTGTTTTTT.

This chain uses TRBV4-1 with TRBJ1-5; D uncertain. The V gene lost 2 bases and the J gene lost 1 base, with 9 bases spanning the gap. Germline V gene sequence: CDR1 MGHRA, CDR2 YSYEKL. The CDR3 covers 15 residues. CDR3 sequence: CASSQTGLSNQPQHF. CDR3 sequence (DNA): TGCGCCAGCAGCCAAACGGGTTTGAGCAATCAGCCCCAGCATTTT.

The chain recombines TRBV5-1 with TRBJ2-6; 11 bases line up with TRBD2. J lost 9 bases, V lost 5 bases, and 16 bases had no gene match. CDR3 length: 18 amino acids. The germline gives CDR1 SGHRS, CDR2 YFSETQ. The CDR3 nucleotides are TGCGCCAGCAGTGACTCTAGCGGGGGGAGCTCCTCGTACAACGTCCTGACTTTC. This gives the protein CASSDSSGGSSSYNVLTF.

There are many counts of this clonotype. In DNA, the CDR3 is TGTGCCAGCATGATAGGGACTAACTACGAGCAGTACTTC. It translates to CASMIGTNYEQYF. The chain is built from TRBV28 and TRBJ2-7; 7 positions agree with TRBD2. The CDR3 loop spans 13 amino acids. V lost 7 bases to trimming and J lost 3 bases; unmatched junction nucleotides: 6. CDR1 MDHEN and CDR2 SYDVKM come from the germline V gene.